This T cell receptor (beta chain) was recorded in a study of beta chain features in type 1 diabetes. Study-level background: The number of sorted cells examined across all samples was approximately 100 million. Whole-study results and caveats: In cDNA sequencing, cells with high TCR expression could be over-represented. Equally in patients and controls, PCR might preferentially amplify shorter templates.

The study reverse transcribed the entire isolated RNA, so it sequenced expressed TCRB transcripts. For naive, central memory and regulatory T cell samples, reads averaged approximately 3.9 million. The assay was immunoSEQ multiplex PCR, and TCRdb's table has in-frame clones only and misses some. There are around 450,000 clones in the sample; approximately 10% occur only once, and 0.035% to 0.05% lies in the top ten. Comment on this clone: Its antigen is unknown.

The sequence derives from a woman under 30 in good health. Sequenced material: naive CD4+ T cells from blood.

CDR3 sequence reads: CAIRGDYNSPLHF. CDR3 sequence (DNA): TGTGCCATCAGAGGGGATTATAATTCACCCCTCCACTTT. This chain uses TRBV10-3 with TRBJ1-6; a possible D gene is TRBD1 (5 bases). The germline gives CDR1 ENHRY, CDR2 SYGVKD. Trimming cost V 6 bases and J 4 bases, with 7 bases left between them. The CDR3 contains 13 residues.